This T cell receptor (beta chain) was documented in a study of blood T cell repertoires in COVID-19. Whole-study context: From T cells, B-cell-depleted T cells, or PBMCs came the material, which was cDNA or gDNA.

Assay: immunoSEQ multiplex PCR; the TCRdb copy retains only in-frame clones and omits some. The data show about 170,000 clones, approximately 86% seen once. Germline trimming cut 4 bases from V and 7 bases from J; bases unmatched to any gene: 4. Germline loops: CDR1 LNHDA, CDR2 SQIVND (reference sequence). This CDR3 contains 13 residues. Sequencing was performed on peripheral blood. The chain combines TRBV19 with TRBJ1-3; TRBD1 agrees at 7 bases. This clonotype originated in a woman older than 75 with COVID-19, enrolled during active disease. The DNA of the CDR3 is TGTGCCAGTAGTACGGGAGGGGGCAACACCATATATTTT. As protein: CASSTGGGNTIYF.